The 11 T cell receptor beta chains listed next were all sequenced from one sample in a study of post-analysis software for immune sequencing data. Antigens for these TCRs are unknown. General study findings and limits: TRBV5-6, TRBV5-1 and TRBV20-1 were among roughly 5 TRBV segments more frequent in patients than controls.

The TCR beta cDNA libraries carried unique molecular identifiers. One entry per CDR3 protein results from TCRdb running MiXCR on the PCR reads. The sample gives approximately 260,000 distinct CDR3 sequences, 36% of which show up once; roughly 4.8% is in the top ten. The sequencing sample was made of blood. The source is a girl aged 5-17 years with multiple sclerosis.

This clonotype was counted many times. This rearrangement joins TRBV2 to TRBJ2-6; TRBD1 is a possible D gene (6 bases). The ends were cut back, 1 base at V and 4 bases at J, with 11 bases in the middle. There are 16 residues in the CDR3. Germline CDR1 and CDR2: SNHLY and FYNNEI. The CDR3 is CASSEVRTAGANVLTF. CDR3 DNA: TGTGCCAGCAGTGAAGTTAGGACAGCAGGGGCCAACGTCCTGACTTTC.

The chain has TRBV27 and TRBJ2-2, with TRBD2 matching 10 bases. The V and J ends lost 4 bases and 5 bases, in that order; junction bases with no gene match: 4. The CDR3 runs 15 residues. CDR1 is MNHEY, CDR2 SMNVEV, per germline (reference sequence). The CDR3 loop reads CASSSLAGWTGELFF. CDR3 bases: TGTGCCAGCAGTTCACTAGCGGGATGGACCGGGGAGCTGTTTTTT.

The V gene is TRBV28, the J gene TRBJ1-1, with unresolved D. The V end was cut by 7 bases, the J end by 0 bases, with 12 bases between. The CDR3 has 14 residues. CDR1 and CDR2 from the germline V gene are MDHEN and SYDVKM. CDR3 sequence reads: CASTPGGMNTEAFF. CDR3 DNA sequence: TGTGCCAGCACCCCAGGCGGGATGAACACTGAAGCTTTCTTT.

This clonotype has a count of ten or more. The genes are TRBV20-1 and TRBJ2-1, with 8 bases fitting TRBD2. Germline V CDR1 and CDR2: DFQATT, SNEGSKA (reference sequence). V lost 0 bases and J lost 3; bases outside the gene matches: 13. The CDR3 is 18 residues long. CDR3 sequence reads: CSARERVREVTLYNEQFF. In nucleotides, the CDR3 is TGCAGTGCTAGAGAGCGGGTGCGGGAGGTAACACTCTACAATGAGCAGTTCTTC.

The chain links TRBV7-2 to TRBJ2-1; 13 bases map to TRBD2. Germline values: CDR1 SGHTA, CDR2 FQGNSA. This CDR3 is built from 15 residues. J gave up 13 bases and V 1 base, and 7 bases lay outside the gene matches. CDR3 in amino acids: CASSLGTSGRKTQFF. In DNA, the CDR3 is TGTGCCAGCAGCTTAGGGACTAGCGGGAGAAAGACCCAGTTCTTC.

This clonotype was recorded at least ten times. The gene calls are TRBV7-8 and TRBJ2-4, with D possibly matching TRBD2 (5 bases). Trimming removed 4 bases at V and 0 bases at J, with 13 bases between. The CDR3 spans 16 residues. Per germline, CDR1 SGHVS and CDR2 FQNEAQ. The CDR3 nucleotides are TGTGCCAGCAGCTCCCTGGTGGACTTAGCCAAAAACATTCAGTACTTC. Translated, it gives CASSSLVDLAKNIQYF.

Ten or more counts support this clonotype. The V and J genes are TRBV6-5 and TRBJ1-6; D perhaps matches TRBD1 (5 bases). CDR1 and CDR2 (germline): MNHEY, SVGAGI. V lost 6 bases, J lost 7 bases, and 16 bases lay in between. CDR3 size: 15 residues. CDR3: CASSRDGAGNSPLHF. CDR3 nucleotide sequence: TGTGCCAGCAGCCGCGATGGGGCAGGCAATTCACCCCTCCACTTT.

Regarding this clonotype: An end of the junction differs from the germline gene, which may be a read error. V usage is TRBV14 and J usage is TRBJ2-2, with 11 positions matching TRBD1. Germline V gene sequence: CDR1 SGHDN, CDR2 FVKESK. The CDR3 is 16 residues long. Here the CDR3 reads CASSQRTGGITGEPFF. CDR3 nucleotide sequence: TGTGCCAGCAGCCAGCGGACAGGGGGCATTACCGGGGAGCCGTTTTTT.

This clonotype was counted a single time. The junction does not match germline at one end; this may be a read error. This chain uses TRBV29-1 with TRBJ2-1, with 7 positions matching TRBD2. The CDR3 totals 14 residues. CDR1 SQVTM and CDR2 ANQGSEA come from the germline V gene. In DNA, the CDR3 is TGCAGCGTTGAAAGGAGACTAGCTGACAATGGGCAGTTCTTC. Protein product: CSVERRLADNGQFF.

Concerning this clonotype itself: A much larger clone differs by one base, so this may be a read error. The chain carries TRBV19 and TRBJ2-5; 8 bases line up with TRBD1. V was pared by 9 bases and J by 11 bases, with 14 bases of the junction left unmatched. In germline, CDR1 is LNHDA, CDR2 SQIVND (reference sequence). This CDR3 comprises 13 residues. The CDR3 DNA sequence: TGTGCCAGCCGACAGGGGTCCTACAATGAGCAGTACTTC. Translated: CASRQGSYNEQYF.

The rearrangement joins TRBV28 to TRBJ2-7; 10 positions agree with TRBD1. With the DNA end fitting TRBJ2-4 better, the J assignment may be wrong. This CDR3 is built from 13 residues. Germline V gene lookup returns CDR1 MDHEN and CDR2 SYDVKM. CDR3 nucleotide sequence: TGTGCCAGCAGAAAGACAGGGGGCCACATTCAGTACTTC. Translated: CASRKTGGHIQYF.